This T cell receptor beta chain was sequenced for a study of cytomegalovirus exposure and HLA in healthy donors. PCR was performed using 60 Vbeta and 13 Jbeta primers. Generated by immunoSEQ multiplex PCR, the TCRdb table keeps only in-frame clones and is missing some. The data hold approximately 74,000 clones, with around 78% observed a single time. Germline V gives CDR1 LGHNA, CDR2 YNFKEQ. V trimming: 4 bases; J trimming: 3 bases; junction bases outside the gene matches: 7. The CDR3 has 15 residues. This clone was observed a few times. This sequence joins TRBV4-2 and TRBJ1-1, with 8 bases identical to TRBD1. The receptor's source is a man in his forties in good health and CMV-seronegative. Input material: PBMCs. This CDR3 is CASSPGGGEDTEAFF. As DNA, the CDR3 is TGTGCCAGCAGCCCAGGGGGCGGGGAGGACACTGAAGCTTTCTTT.